This T cell receptor beta chain came from a study of blood T cell repertoires in COVID-19 (dated by TCRdb to 2019 to 2021). For context, the study as a whole: Samples covering the acute and convalescent phases of COVID-19 were provided by collaborators in the United States, Italy and Spain. The prospective study material was composed of cDNA or gDNA derived from T cells, B-cell-depleted T cells, or PBMCs. Subjects who had been exposed to COVID-19, were actively infected with it, or had recovered from it provided the deeply sampled blood TCRbeta repertoires that made up the dataset. The repertoires were made available in a free public database intended to serve as a resource for research on the immune response to SARS-CoV-2. Samples were obtained from the ongoing ImmuneRACE study (first 160 participants) and from 950 to 1,500 subjects provided by 6 global collaborators. Sample metadata almost always included a de-identified subject ID, COVID-19 status, age in years and sex. Where HLA class I and class II types were available, the types were taken from metadata supplied by the sample provider, not from assay-based typing.

The immunoSEQ Assay, a bias-controlled multiplex PCR, was used to amplify TCRbeta CDR3 regions from genomic DNA. For the original study's pipeline: The number of nucleated cells in each sample was estimated by amplification of reference gene primers within the assay. To quantify the absolute abundance of each unique TCRbeta CDR3 rearrangement, sequence reads were collapsed and filtered. For each sample, productive Simpson clonality was calculated as the square root of Simpson's diversity index across productive rearrangements. Held by TCRdb, this immuneACCESS table contains in-frame sequences only and omits some clones. Under half of the omission traces to an unresolved V gene where checked; the cause of the rest is unknown. The D gene and trimming were derived from the DNA, and the V and J assignments and clone size from that table. This sample gives a few hundred thousand clones in total; roughly 89% of them show up just once. The leading ten clones occupy 6% to 7% of the sample.

V and J are trimmed by 6 bases and 2 bases, and the gene matches miss 14 bases of the junction. According to the germline V gene (reference sequence), CDR1 reads LNHNV and CDR2 reads YYDKDF. The CDR3 starts with the cysteine, ends with the phenylalanine, and has 17 residues. Just CDR3 DNA is preserved here, 51 bases in frame from base 1. A remark on this clone: This receptor's antigen is unknown. Base quality data are lacking; no much larger clone is found one base away.

In the prospective study, participants were about 18 to 90 years old, resided in about two dozen geographic areas of the United States, and were enrolled through a virtual design. Cohort assignment in the prospective study relied on participant-reported clinical history from a screening survey and a study questionnaire. ImmuneRACE Cohort 3 recovered participants were defined by two consecutive negative NP/OP PCR tests, healthcare professional clearance, or symptom resolution. In the prospective study, mobile phlebotomists collected whole blood, serum and a nasopharyngeal or oropharyngeal swab from each participant. Prospective study participants could optionally give additional blood draws and questionnaires over a roughly 2-month period. Blood samples from the prospective study were shipped frozen or at room temperature prior to DNA extraction. General conclusions and limits of the study: The amount of clinical and demographic metadata varied by source and participant and was provided uncurated.

Source material: PBMCs or T cells enriched from blood (not recorded which). The receptor was derived from a woman between 40 and 50 years old who had recovered from COVID-19. This receptor chain uses TRBV15 and TRBJ2-5; TRBD1 aligns with 8 central bases. The DNA reads TGTGCCACCAGACCCGGACAGGGTAGCAACCTACAAGAGACCCAGTACTTC. The encoded protein is CATRPGQGSNLQETQYF.